This T cell receptor beta chain appears in the sequencing data of a study of shared clonotypes between healthy human individuals. Study-level background: CD4 naive and memory got three plates each, CD8 naive two, CD8 memory one.

The ends were cut back, 0 bases at V and 14 bases at J, with 23 bases in the middle. Germline V lookup: CDR1 MNHEY, CDR2 SVGAGI. There are 16 residues in the CDR3. TCRdb's copy holds only in-frame clones and misses some; the assay was immunoSEQ multiplex PCR. The data show 2,500,000 or so clones, with 92% seen just once and approximately 0.41% held by the top ten. The chain couples TRBV6-5 to TRBJ2-1; a weak D match, TRBD2 (5 bases). This clonotype originated in a man between 18 and 35 years old in good health. Some clones in this sample may be carry-over from other donors' samples. The sample taken for sequencing was naive CD4+ T cells from PBMCs. Described subset: CD45RA+ positively selected. The CDR3 region has the DNA TGTGCCAGCAGTTACTCGACGGGTCTAGCTCCCAACAAGGAGTTCTTC. The encoded protein is CASSYSTGLAPNKEFF.